This T cell receptor beta chain was found in a study of post-analysis software for immune sequencing data. Findings and caveats of the study: Analysis by F measure revealed that same-batch samples clustered strongly together. Compared with controls, patients had more of five TRBV segments, including TRBV5-6, TRBV5-1 and TRBV20-1.

The length of the CDR3 is 18 residues. The V and J ends lost 3 bases and 0 bases respectively, with 15 bases between them. This clonotype was seen a handful of times. Its matching antigen is unknown. Libraries were made from TCR beta cDNA, and they carried unique molecular identifiers. In TCRdb, the PCR reads were re-called with MiXCR into one record per CDR3 protein. The sample consists of 180,000 or so distinct CDR3 sequences, about 30% of them appearing once. This rearrangement joins TRBV12-3 or TRBV12-4 to TRBJ2-6, with D possibly being TRBD1 (6 bases). The source of this sequence is a girl aged 2-17 years with multiple sclerosis. Sample: blood. CDR3: CASSFAGVFSSGANVLTF. CDR3 bases: TGTGCCAGCAGTTTCGCAGGGGTCTTCAGCTCTGGGGCCAACGTCCTGACTTTC.